These T cell receptor beta chains were read from a single sample in a study of early stage breast cancer tumors. TCRdb's table, derived via immunoSEQ multiplex PCR, lists solely in-frame clones and lacks some. The top ten hold around 34% of the sample, which has 25,000 to 30,000 clones, about 70% seen once. Sequenced material: blood. The source is a person aged 50-59 years with breast cancer. CDR3s leave out the opening cysteine and the closing phenylalanine or tryptophan.

j_call | v_call | cdr3_aa
TRBJ2-3 | TRBV2 | ASSEGASGSTDTQY
TRBJ1-5 | TRBV6-1 | ASDRVRLEGPQH
TRBJ2-7 | TRBV27 | ASSFRAPVGRPNSYEQY
TRBJ2-7 | TRBV25-1 | ASSDRLATYEQY
TRBJ1-4 | TRBV5-4 | ASSLGGTNEKLF
TRBJ1-1 | TRBV7-2 | ASSLEQYTEAF
TRBJ1-1 | TRBV6-5 | ASSDAQAF
TRBJ1-3 | TRBV5-1 | ASSLMPSSGNTIY
TRBJ1-5 | TRBV6-1 | ASSQEGGGNQPQH
TRBJ1-1 | TRBV14 | ASSRRDRGGEAF
TRBJ2-5 | TRBV7-3 | ASSSGLPPTAQY
TRBJ2-2 | TRBV5-6 | ASSLLTLNTGELF
TRBJ2-7 | TRBV5-6 | ASSLAGIAGGMDEQY
TRBJ1-4 | TRBV2 | ASSGDRAPTAAF
TRBJ2-7 | TRBV15 | ATSRDGTPQGIYEQY
TRBJ1-2 | TRBV5-6 | ASSLGRGFFYGYT
TRBJ1-5 | TRBV6-1 | ASSEGTGNQPQH
TRBJ2-7 | TRBV9 | ASSVGSSGTYEQY
TRBJ2-3 | TRBV11-2 | ASSLDLADTDTQY
TRBJ2-7 | TRBV18 | ASSPSTSGLAGGPEQ
TRBJ1-3 | TRBV5-5 | ASSLQISNTIY
TRBJ1-1 | TRBV7-9 | ASSPPRGGDTEAF
TRBJ2-1 | TRBV5-4 | ASSNPDRYNEQF
TRBJ1-1 | TRBV13 | ASSPTGAEAF
TRBJ1-5 | TRBV19 | ASSTQNRYDQPQH
TRBJ2-7 | TRBV6-6 | ASMLSLSYEQY
TRBJ2-2 | TRBV7-7 | ASSLEGMGGELF